This is a list of T cell receptor beta chains from one sample in a study of neurological immune-mediated disorders. MiXCR was run by TCRdb on the 5' RACE reads, yielding one entry per CDR3 protein. The sample consists of 55,000 to 70,000 distinct CDR3 sequences, more than 4.5% of them appearing once. The sample was PBMCs. The receptors derive from a human donor with multiple sclerosis. The donor label of this sample is uncertain. CDR3s include the opening cysteine and the closing phenylalanine or tryptophan. Each record gives: J gene, V gene, clone size, D gene, CDR3 protein, CDR3 DNA. A D gene is named only where the DNA matches it firmly. For some rows the clone size is stated as once, few or many, or as a class when expanded; others skip it.

>TRBJ2-1|TRBV11-3|many|TRBD2
CASSQGLAGGPRDEQFF
TGTGCCAGCAGCCAAGGACTAGCGGGGGGGCCGAGAGATGAGCAGTTCTTC
>TRBJ2-7|TRBV29-1|many|TRBD1
CSFRGTGGLFEQYF
TGCAGCTTCCGAGGGACAGGGGGCCTCTTCGAGCAGTACTTC
>TRBJ2-5|TRBV20-1|many|NA
CSAETGRQETQYF
TGCAGTGCCGAAACGGGGCGACAGGAGACCCAGTACTTC
>TRBJ2-7|TRBV4-2|many|NA
CASSQDWVDPSDEQYF
TGTGCCAGCAGCCAAGATTGGGTCGACCCATCCGACGAGCAGTACTTC
>TRBJ2-7|TRBV4-1|NA|NA
CASSQQEYYEQYF
TGCGCCAGCAGCCAACAAGAGTATTACGAGCAGTACTTC
>TRBJ1-1|TRBV7-8|medium-sized|NA
CASSSGTEAFF
TGTGCCAGCAGCTCTGGTACTGAAGCTTTCTTT
>TRBJ2-3|TRBV5-1|many|TRBD2
CASSLDPSGGGTDTQYF
TGCGCCAGCAGCTTGGACCCTAGCGGGGGGGGCACAGATACGCAGTATTTT
>TRBJ2-1|TRBV10-3|many|NA
CAISEPPGPEQFF
TGTGCCATCAGTGAGCCGCCAGGGCCGGAGCAGTTCTTC
>TRBJ1-5|TRBV20-1|many|TRBD1
CSARDNRGSNQPQHF
TGCAGTGCTAGGGATAACAGGGGTAGCAATCAGCCCCAGCATTTT
>TRBJ2-3|TRBV20-1|many|TRBD2
CSAAGTSGGATDTQYF
TGCAGTGCTGCCGGGACTAGCGGGGGGGCCACAGATACGCAGTATTTT
>TRBJ1-2|TRBV5-1|NA|NA
CASAQGSGIYGYTF
TGCGCCAGCGCCCAGGGATCAGGAATCTATGGCTACACCTTC
>TRBJ2-1|TRBV20-1|many|NA
CSAGSYNEQFF
TGCAGTGCTGGGTCCTACAATGAGCAGTTCTTC
>TRBJ2-3|TRBV20-1|few|TRBD2
CSAFRPFSGGARSTDTQYF
TGCAGTGCTTTCCGACCGTTTAGCGGGGGGGCCCGCAGCACAGATACGCAGTATTTT
>TRBJ2-7|TRBV5-1|many|TRBD1
CASSLEGTGAARLQYF
TGCGCCAGCAGCTTGGAGGGAACAGGGGCTGCGAGGTTGCAGTACTTC
>TRBJ2-7|TRBV6-6|many|NA
CASSYQGYEQYF
TGTGCCAGCAGTTACCAGGGCTACGAGCAGTACTTC
>TRBJ1-5|TRBV4-1|many|NA
CASSQAVFVAPPMTAYNNQPQHF
TGCGCCAGCAGCCAAGCGGTTTTCGTCGCCCCACCGATGACAGCCTACAACAATCAGCCCCAGCATTTT
>TRBJ1-1|TRBV18|few|TRBD1
CASSPLTGAANTEAFF
TGTGCCAGCTCACCTCTGACAGGGGCCGCGAACACTGAAGCTTTCTTT
>TRBJ2-7|TRBV18|many|NA
CASSPGTTYEQYF
TGTGCCAGCTCACCAGGGACAACCTACGAGCAGTACTTC
>TRBJ1-1|TRBV20-1|many|NA
CSARKDNTEAFF
TGCAGTGCTAGGAAGGACAACACTGAAGCTTTCTTT
>TRBJ1-5|TRBV12-2|NA|NA
CASRLTIQGQTVSNQPQHF
TGTGCAAGTCGCTTAACGATTCAAGGACAGACCGTCAGCAATCAGCCCCAGCATTTT
>TRBJ2-1|TRBV7-2|many|NA
CASSFQGGAYNEQFF
TGTGCCAGCAGCTTCCAAGGGGGAGCCTACAATGAGCAGTTCTTC
>TRBJ2-5|TRBV2|many|NA
CASSVGGGETQYF
TGTGCCAGCAGTGTGGGGGGAGGCGAGACCCAGTACTTC
>TRBJ1-1|TRBV12-3/TRBV12-4|NA|NA
CASSLAAQNRAFF
TGTGCCAGCAGTTTAGCAGCCCAGAATAGGGCTTTCTTT
>TRBJ2-1|TRBV5-1|many|NA
CASRPTDNEQFF
TGCGCCAGCAGACCGACAGACAATGAGCAGTTCTTC
>TRBJ1-1|TRBV5-1|many|NA
CASSQEGGWTEAFF
TGCGCCAGCAGCCAGGAGGGGGGGTGGACTGAAGCTTTCTTT
>TRBJ1-1|TRBV20-1|many|TRBD1
CRGDRADTEAFF
TGCAGAGGTGACAGGGCGGACACTGAAGCTTTCTTT
>TRBJ2-2|TRBV19|many|NA
CASMTWITGELFF
TGTGCCAGTATGACTTGGATCACCGGGGAGCTGTTTTTT
>TRBJ2-3|TRBV5-1|many|TRBD2
CASSSLAGGRADTQYF
TGCGCCAGCAGCTCCCTAGCGGGGGGTCGCGCAGATACGCAGTATTTT
>TRBJ2-6|TRBV18|few|NA
CASSLDVPRANVLTF
TGTGCCAGCTCCCTGGACGTCCCTAGGGCCAACGTCCTGACTTTC
>TRBJ1-5|TRBV10-3|many|NA
CAISEGPTGYSNQPQHF
TGTGCCATCAGTGAAGGCCCAACAGGATATAGCAATCAGCCCCAGCATTTT
>TRBJ2-1|TRBV7-6|many|NA
CASSLGTVGRYNEQFF
TGTGCCAGCAGCCTAGGGACAGTCGGGAGGTACAATGAGCAGTTCTTC
>TRBJ1-1|TRBV20-1|many|NA
CSADTNTEAFF
TGCAGTGCTGACACGAACACTGAAGCTTTCTTT
>TRBJ2-4|TRBV7-2|many|NA
CASSLYGGRSNIQYF
TGTGCCAGCAGCTTATACGGGGGGCGGTCAAACATTCAGTACTTC
>TRBJ1-1|TRBV5-1|many|TRBD1
CASRNGQGAAEAFF
TGCGCCAGCAGGAACGGACAGGGGGCGGCTGAAGCTTTCTTT
>TRBJ1-1|TRBV20-1|many|NA
CSARAGEGGTEAFF
TGCAGTGCTAGAGCCGGCGAGGGCGGCACTGAAGCTTTCTTT
>TRBJ2-2|TRBV7-9|many|NA
CASSFPLPGELFF
TGTGCCAGCAGCTTTCCATTACCCGGGGAGCTGTTTTTT
>TRBJ2-3|TRBV12-3/TRBV12-4|many|NA
CASSFRGGPTDTQYF
TGTGCCAGCAGTTTTCGCGGGGGCCCCACAGATACGCAGTATTTT
>TRBJ1-2|TRBV5-1|many|NA
CASGLPGWGYTF
TGCGCCAGCGGACTACCGGGATGGGGCTACACCTTC
>TRBJ1-5|TRBV20-1|many|NA
CSAVGQNSNQPQHF
TGCAGTGCTGTAGGACAGAATAGCAATCAGCCCCAGCATTTT
>TRBJ2-1|TRBV20-1|NA|NA
CSARDGKGGGGSYNEQFF
TGCAGTGCTAGAGATGGAAAGGGGGGCGGTGGCTCCTACAATGAGCAGTTCTTC
>TRBJ1-5|TRBV5-1|NA|NA
CASSLDKGNQPQHF
TGCGCCAGCAGCTTGGACAAAGGCAATCAGCCCCAGCATTTT
>TRBJ2-3|TRBV20-1|many|NA
CSARVRGDTQYF
TGCAGTGCTAGAGTGAGGGGAGATACGCAGTATTTT
>TRBJ2-3|TRBV5-6|few|TRBD2
CASNPSGLVEVRNTQYF
TGTGCCAGCAATCCATCGGGACTAGTTGAAGTTAGAAATACGCAGTATTTT
>TRBJ1-6|TRBV3-1|many|NA
CASSQEGETLHF
TGTGCCAGCAGCCAAGAAGGGGAAACCCTCCACTTT
>TRBJ2-3|TRBV5-1|many|TRBD2
CASSFSGVDTQYF
TGCGCCAGCAGCTTTAGCGGGGTAGATACGCAGTATTTT
>TRBJ2-1|TRBV20-1|many|TRBD2
CSARWLAGIDEQFF
TGCAGTGCTAGATGGCTAGCGGGGATAGATGAGCAGTTCTTC
>TRBJ1-2|TRBV7-9|few|NA
CASSSRDDNYGYTF
TGTGCCAGCAGCTCCCGGGACGATAACTATGGCTACACCTTC
>TRBJ1-1|TRBV29-1|many|NA
CSVGPEEERWAFF
TGCAGCGTTGGCCCGGAAGAGGAGCGGTGGGCTTTCTTT
>TRBJ2-7|TRBV4-1|many|NA
CASSQVFGMTSYEQYF
TGCGCCAGCAGCCAAGTGTTCGGGATGACTTCCTACGAGCAGTACTTC
>TRBJ2-5|TRBV29-1|many|NA
CSVRGAGSQETQYF
TGCAGCGTTCGAGGGGCGGGATCCCAAGAGACCCAGTACTTC
>TRBJ1-4|TRBV25-1|many|TRBD1
CASSGDRTINEKLFF
TGTGCCAGCAGTGGGGACAGGACGATTAATGAAAAACTGTTTTTT
>TRBJ1-1|TRBV20-1|many|NA
CSASRATEAFF
TGCAGTGCTAGTAGGGCCACTGAAGCTTTCTTT
>TRBJ2-2|TRBV2|many|NA
CASRPWTVNTGELFF
TGTGCCAGCAGACCCTGGACAGTGAACACCGGGGAGCTGTTTTTT
>TRBJ2-7|TRBV5-1|many|NA
CASTQDGWSSYEQYF
TGCGCCAGCACCCAGGACGGGTGGAGCTCCTACGAGCAGTACTTC
>TRBJ2-2|TRBV24-1|many|NA
CATSDPYGNRFTNTGELFF
TGTGCCACCAGTGATCCATACGGGAATCGCTTTACGAACACCGGGGAGCTGTTTTTT